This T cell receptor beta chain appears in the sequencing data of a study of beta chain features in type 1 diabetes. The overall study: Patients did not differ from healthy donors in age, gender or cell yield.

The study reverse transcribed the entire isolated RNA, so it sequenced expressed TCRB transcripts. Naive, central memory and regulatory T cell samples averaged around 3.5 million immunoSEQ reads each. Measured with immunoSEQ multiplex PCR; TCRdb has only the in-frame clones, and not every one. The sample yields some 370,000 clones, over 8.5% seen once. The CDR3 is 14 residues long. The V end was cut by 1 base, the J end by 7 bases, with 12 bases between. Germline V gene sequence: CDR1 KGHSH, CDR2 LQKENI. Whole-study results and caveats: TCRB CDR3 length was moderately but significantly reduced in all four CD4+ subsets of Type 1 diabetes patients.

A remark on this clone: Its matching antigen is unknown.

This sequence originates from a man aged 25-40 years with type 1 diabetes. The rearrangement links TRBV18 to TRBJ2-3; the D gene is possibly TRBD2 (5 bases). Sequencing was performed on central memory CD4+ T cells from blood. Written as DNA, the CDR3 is TGTGCCAGCTCACCACAAGTAAGGGAGCATACGCAGTATTTT. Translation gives CASSPQVREHTQYF.